This is a list of T cell receptor beta chains from one sample in a study of cytomegalovirus exposure and HLA in healthy donors. Clones were sequenced by immunoSEQ multiplex PCR, and TCRdb holds only the in-frame ones, with some missing. Of roughly 100,000 clones listed, over 80% were seen once; the top ten hold 6% to 7.5%. The specimen was PBMCs. The receptor set was obtained from a man younger than 35 in good health and CMV-seronegative. CDR3s include the opening cysteine and the closing phenylalanine or tryptophan. Fields, in order: V gene, clone size, J gene, D gene, CDR3 DNA, CDR3 protein. D genes are given only for firm matches. Rows give clone size only sometimes, using once, few, many, or a class for an expanded clone.

TRBV10-3	-	TRBJ2-2	-	TGTGCCATCAGTGTATATCCGGGGAGCAACACCGGGGAGCTGTTTTTT	CAISVYPGSNTGELFF
TRBV6-1	-	TRBJ2-1	TRBD1	TGTGCCAGCTCGGGACAGTACAATGAGCAGTTCTTC	CASSGQYNEQFF
TRBV29-1	-	TRBJ2-3	TRBD1	TGCAGCCTAAGGGGACAGAAAGATACGCAGTATTTT	CSLRGQKDTQYF
TRBV4-3	-	TRBJ2-1	TRBD2	TGCGCCAGCAGCCAAGGGACTAGCGGGAGGGGGCACAATGAGCAGTTCTTC	CASSQGTSGRGHNEQFF
TRBV7-9	-	TRBJ2-1	TRBD1	TGTGCCAGCAGCTTACAGGGGGCGAACACCTACAATGAGCAGTTCTTC	CASSLQGANTYNEQFF
TRBV10-3	-	TRBJ1-1	-	TGTGCCATCAGTGACGGAGGAGGGGCGCGGGACACTGAAGCTTTCTTT	CAISDGGGARDTEAFF
TRBV7-7	-	TRBJ2-2	-	TGTGCTAGCAGCTTAGCCGTGAACACCGGGGAGCTGTTTTTT	CASSLAVNTGELFF
TRBV28	-	TRBJ2-7	-	TGTGCCAGCAGCTACTACCACGAGCAGTACTTC	CASSYYHEQYF
TRBV5-4	once	TRBJ2-7	-	TGTGCCAGCAGCTTGCAGGCCTGGCGGCAGTACTTC	CASSLQAWRQYF
TRBV29-1	-	TRBJ1-2	-	TGCAGCGTTGAAGCAACAGGGAACTATGGCTACACCTTC	CSVEATGNYGYTF
TRBV6-5	-	TRBJ1-2	-	TGTGCCACCACTGACAGGAGCTATGGCTACACCTTC	CATTDRSYGYTF
TRBV13	-	TRBJ2-2	TRBD2	TGTGCCAGCAGCTTAACGGGACTAGAGAACACCGGGGAGCTGTTTTTT	CASSLTGLENTGELFF
TRBV6-6	-	TRBJ2-5	-	TGTGCCAGCAGTTACACTTCCAGGGAGACCCAGTACTTC	CASSYTSRETQYF
TRBV4-1	-	TRBJ1-1	-	TGCGCCAGCAGCCAAGATGGGATTGGGCAGGGGAAAGCTTTCTTT	CASSQDGIGQGKAFF
TRBV4-3	few	TRBJ1-4	-	TGCGCCAGCAGCCAAGATGGCACGTCAACTAATGAAAAACTGTTTTTT	CASSQDGTSTNEKLFF
TRBV5-5	few	TRBJ2-1	TRBD2	TGTGCCAGCAGCCAGACTAGCGAGACCTACAATGAGCAGTTCTTC	CASSQTSETYNEQFF
TRBV10-3	-	TRBJ1-5	-	TGTGCCATCAGCCCCGGGAGGGATAATCAGCCCCAGCATTTT	CAISPGRDNQPQHF
TRBV9	-	TRBJ2-7	-	TGTGCCAGCAGCGTTGGAGGCGAGCAGTACTTC	CASSVGGEQYF
TRBV5-1	-	TRBJ2-7	TRBD2	TGCGCCAGCAGCTCCAGCGGGAGGAGATACGAGCAGTACTTC	CASSSSGRRYEQYF
TRBV6-5	-	TRBJ2-7	-	TGTGCCAGCAGTCCGGGGATATACGAGCAGTACTTC	CASSPGIYEQYF
TRBV9	-	TRBJ2-3	TRBD2	TGTGCCAGCAGCGGCGGACTAGCGGCAGGGGAGGATACGCAGTATTTT	CASSGGLAAGEDTQYF
TRBV9	-	TRBJ1-1	TRBD1	TGTGCCAGCAGCAGGGGACAGTTGAACACTGAAGCTTTCTTT	CASSRGQLNTEAFF
TRBV5-1	-	TRBJ1-4	-	TGCGCCAGCAACCCAACCGGTGGAGTCCACGAAAAACTGTTTTTT	CASNPTGGVHEKLFF
TRBV7-6	-	TRBJ2-5	TRBD2	TGTGCCAGCAGTCCAGCGTTGTCTAGCGGGAGAAGTGAGACCCAGTACTTC	CASSPALSSGRSETQYF
TRBV19	-	TRBJ1-4	TRBD1	TGTGCCAGCGCCATGGGGGGGACAGGGAGGATGGTACCTGGTGAAAAACTGTTTTTT	CASAMGGTGRMVPGEKLFF
TRBV5-6	-	TRBJ1-2	-	TGTGCCAGCAGCTCAGCGGGACCTATCTATGGCTACACCTTC	CASSSAGPIYGYTF
TRBV30	-	TRBJ2-2	-	TGTGCCTGGAGTTTCTCCGGGAACACCGGGGAGCTGTTTTTT	CAWSFSGNTGELFF
TRBV7-9	-	TRBJ2-7	TRBD2	TGTTCCAGCAGCTTAGGGGGACTAGCGGGCTTCTCCTACGAGCAGTACTTC	CSSSLGGLAGFSYEQYF
TRBV5-1	-	TRBJ1-5	-	TGCGCCAGCAGCCCGGGGAATGGACTGGAGAATCAGCCCCAGCATTTT	CASSPGNGLENQPQHF
TRBV19	-	TRBJ2-5	-	TGTGCCAGTAGCCCCCCCGGGTCACGGGAGACCCAGTACTTC	CASSPPGSRETQYF
TRBV6-6	-	TRBJ2-7	-	TGTGCCAGCAGTTTGGGGGGGGCTTATACGTACTTC	CASSLGGAYTYF
TRBV2	-	TRBJ1-5	-	TGTGCCAGCAGGGACAGCATCGGCAATCAGCCCCAGCATTTT	CASRDSIGNQPQHF
TRBV7-2	-	TRBJ1-4	TRBD1	TGTGCCAGCAGCTTGGAGGTTGGACAGGGTAACGAAAAACTGTTTTTT	CASSLEVGQGNEKLFF
TRBV7-8	-	TRBJ2-1	TRBD1	TGTGCCAGCAGCTTAGCGGGACAGAAATACAATGAGCAGTTCTTC	CASSLAGQKYNEQFF
TRBV6-5	-	TRBJ1-6	TRBD1	TGTGCCAGCAGACAGGGGAGCGGCAATAATTCACCCCTCCACTTT	CASRQGSGNNSPLHF
TRBV28	-	TRBJ2-7	-	TGTGCCAGCAGTCCCATCGACTACTCCTACGAGCAGTACTTC	CASSPIDYSYEQYF
TRBV4-2	-	TRBJ2-4	-	TGTGCCAGCAGCCAAGATCGGACTTCCGAAGACATTCAGTACTTC	CASSQDRTSEDIQYF
TRBV18	-	TRBJ2-7	TRBD1	TGTGCCAGCTCACCCCGGGACAGATCCTACGAGCAGTACTTC	CASSPRDRSYEQYF
TRBV19	-	TRBJ2-7	TRBD1	TGTGCCAGTAGTGCCCAGGGGGCCTACGAGCAGTACTTC	CASSAQGAYEQYF
TRBV6-4	-	TRBJ2-7	-	TGTGCCAGCAGTGACGCCACGGGAGACCAATCGACGCCATACGAGCAGTACTTC	CASSDATGDQSTPYEQYF